This TCR beta chain was captured in a study of blood T cell repertoires in COVID-19. Turning to the study itself: Whether acute or convalescent, the COVID-19 samples came from the United States, Italy and Spain.

In germline, CDR1 is SNHLY, CDR2 FYNNEI. V lost 2 bases and J lost 0; bases outside the gene matches: 12. The CDR3 sequence is 19 residues long. In the study's own analysis: Reference gene primers were amplified, and this amplification served to estimate nucleated cell counts. Only in-frame clones appear in the TCRdb table, and some are missing; sequencing was by immunoSEQ multiplex PCR. The V and J calls and clone size are taken from that table; D and trimming were inferred from the DNA. This table has about 68,000 clones, about 91% appearing once. This sequence joins TRBV2 and TRBJ2-1; TRBD2 matches at 8 bases. The clonotype comes from a man in his fifties or sixties with active COVID-19. Input material: peripheral blood. For the CDR3, the DNA is TGTGCCAGCAGTGAACCGACTAATACGGGGGGGCCCTCCTACAATGAGCAGTTCTTC. Amino acid sequence: CASSEPTNTGGPSYNEQFF.